This entry describes one T cell receptor beta chain. What it recognizes is unknown. V was clipped by 3 bases and J by 7 bases, with 7 bases between them. This CDR3 contains 12 residues. CDR1 and CDR2 from the germline V gene are SEHNR and FQNEAQ (reference sequence). This record belongs to a study of hypomethylating agent response in myelodysplastic syndrome. Study-wide background: Of patients, 8 of 11 got azacitidine and 3 of 11 decitabine. Of the myelodysplastic syndrome patients, 9 were male, 2 female.

Libraries were prepared by immunoSEQ multiplex PCR; TCRdb keeps only in-frame clonotypes and omits some of them. The data show approximately 5,800 clones, approximately 82% seen once. Overall study findings and caveats: After hypomethylating agent treatment, diversity and clonality showed no significant change, overall or by response. The cohort was small, with only 11 patients analyzed.

The sequences come from bone marrow, collected before or after starting hypomethylating agent treatment for myelodysplastic syndrome (not recorded which). The receptor was isolated from a human donor with myelodysplastic syndrome. The chain employs TRBV7-9 and TRBJ1-5; D not certain. The CDR3 DNA reads TGTGCCAGCAGCTTCTTTCGGCAGCCCCAGCATTTT. Translated, it gives CASSFFRQPQHF.